These T cell receptor beta chains were read from a single sample in a study of CD4 T cells in relation to SARS-CoV-2 and coronaviruses. The assay was immunoSEQ multiplex PCR, and TCRdb's table has in-frame clones only and misses some. The sample carries some 64,000 clones, over 90% recorded once. Sequencing used naive CD4+ T cells from PBMCs. The source of these receptors is a human donor in good health. The CDR3 runs from the conserved cysteine through the conserved F or W. The order of the fields is J gene, clone size, CDR3 length, V gene, D gene, CDR3 protein, CDR3 DNA. The D gene is left open where the match is weak. The size entry is marked missing in some rows and otherwise reads once, few, many or a size class.

TRBJ1-5,-,15,TRBV5-1,-,CASRTDGYSNQPQHF,TGCGCCAGCAGAACGGACGGTTATAGCAATCAGCCCCAGCATTTT
TRBJ2-5,-,18,TRBV4-1,-,CASSPHLGGSAGRETQYF,TGCGCCAGCAGCCCCCATCTCGGGGGCAGCGCAGGTAGAGAGACCCAGTACTTC
TRBJ2-1,-,14,TRBV5-1,-,CASSLASISDEQFF,TGCGCCAGCAGCTTGGCTTCGATCTCTGATGAGCAGTTCTTC
TRBJ1-2,-,17,TRBV5-4,TRBD1,CASSLSGLGQGARGYTF,TGTGCCAGCAGCTTGTCGGGTCTGGGACAGGGGGCGCGTGGCTACACCTTC
TRBJ2-1,-,17,TRBV19,-,CASSIDIGTGWRNEQFF,TGTGCCAGTAGTATAGATATCGGGACGGGGTGGAGGAATGAGCAGTTCTTC
TRBJ2-7,-,14,TRBV14,-,CASSHSGQSYEQYF,TGTGCCAGCAGCCACTCCGGACAGTCCTACGAGCAGTACTTC
TRBJ2-7,-,14,TRBV30,-,CAWKVNFGSYEQYF,TGTGCCTGGAAGGTCAACTTTGGGTCCTACGAGCAGTACTTC
TRBJ2-1,-,16,TRBV6-5,TRBD2,CASSYVLAGGSSEQFF,TGTGCCAGCAGTTACGTACTAGCGGGAGGATCGAGTGAGCAGTTCTTC
TRBJ1-2,-,14,TRBV28,TRBD1,CASSSKGGWYGYTF,TGTGCCAGCAGTAGTAAAGGGGGCTGGTATGGCTACACCTTC
TRBJ2-3,few,13,TRBV10-1,-,CATQGRTSNTQYF,TGCGCCACCCAGGGCAGAACTTCTAATACGCAGTATTTT
TRBJ2-2,-,19,TRBV4-2,TRBD2,CASSQDRGLAGARDGELFF,TGTGCCAGCAGCCAAGATAGGGGGCTAGCGGGGGCGAGGGACGGGGAGCTGTTTTTT
TRBJ2-1,-,16,TRBV9,TRBD2,CASSVTPGLAGVEQFF,TGTGCCAGCAGCGTAACCCCGGGACTAGCGGGAGTTGAGCAGTTCTTC
TRBJ1-1,-,14,TRBV29-1,-,CSASRTVMNTEAFF,TGCAGCGCCTCGAGGACGGTAATGAACACTGAAGCTTTCTTT
TRBJ2-6,-,17,TRBV6-1,-,CASSDIILGSGANVLTF,TGTGCCAGCAGTGATATCATACTCGGCTCTGGGGCCAACGTCCTGACTTTC
TRBJ2-7,-,15,TRBV2,TRBD2,CASKVGSGGPGEQYF,TGTGCCAGCAAGGTGGGGTCGGGAGGGCCTGGCGAGCAGTACTTC
TRBJ2-7,-,14,TRBV6-5,-,CASSYQVGSYEQYF,TGTGCCAGCAGTTACCAGGTCGGGTCGTACGAGCAGTACTTC
TRBJ2-4,-,13,TRBV5-1,-,CASSSPAKNIQYF,TGCGCCAGCAGCTCCCCAGCGAAAAACATTCAGTACTTC
TRBJ2-5,-,15,TRBV28,TRBD1,CASSFYRGRAETQYF,TGTGCCAGCAGTTTCTACAGGGGGCGCGCGGAGACCCAGTACTTC
TRBJ1-2,-,14,TRBV28,-,CASSLPAANYGYTF,TGTGCCAGCAGTTTACCAGCAGCTAACTATGGCTACACCTTC
TRBJ2-5,-,17,TRBV7-9,-,CASSTGPFTARQETQYF,TGTGCCAGCAGCACAGGGCCCTTTACTGCCCGACAAGAGACCCAGTACTTC
TRBJ1-1,-,13,TRBV18,TRBD1,CASSLGQGIEAFF,TGTGCCAGCTCACTCGGACAGGGAATTGAAGCTTTCTTT
TRBJ2-3,-,16,TRBV7-9,TRBD2,CASSLGLAGGADTQYF,TGTGCCAGCAGCCTAGGACTAGCGGGAGGCGCAGATACGCAGTATTTT
TRBJ2-7,-,14,TRBV19,TRBD1,CASSPRDREAEQYF,TGTGCCAGTAGTCCCCGGGACAGGGAGGCCGAGCAGTACTTC
TRBJ2-3,-,14,TRBV28,TRBD1,CASSSSGQLDTQYF,TGTGCCAGCAGTTCATCGGGACAGCTAGATACGCAGTATTTT
TRBJ2-5,-,16,TRBV4-2,TRBD1,CASSQDLGQGRETQYF,TGTGCCAGCAGCCAAGATTTAGGACAGGGGCGAGAGACCCAGTACTTC
TRBJ2-7,-,15,TRBV7-9,TRBD1,CASSLVGTVGGEQYF,TGTGCCAGCAGCTTAGTGGGGACAGTCGGCGGCGAGCAGTACTTC
TRBJ1-1,-,14,TRBV7-2,-,CASSLFRRGAEAFF,TGTGCCAGCAGCTTATTCCGCAGGGGCGCTGAAGCTTTCTTT
TRBJ1-4,-,16,TRBV15,TRBD1,CATRPDRLGTNEKLFF,TGTGCCACCAGACCGGACAGGCTTGGAACTAATGAAAAACTGTTTTTT
TRBJ1-3,few,14,TRBV7-8,-,CASSRGGSGNTIYF,TGTGCCAGCAGCCGAGGCGGCTCTGGAAACACCATATATTTT
TRBJ2-2,-,15,TRBV7-3,-,CASSLGPWRTGELFF,TGTGCCAGCAGCTTAGGACCGTGGCGCACCGGGGAGCTGTTTTTT
TRBJ2-1,-,15,TRBV9,-,CASSPVGRFLDEQFF,TGTGCCAGCAGCCCGGTCGGGCGTTTTTTGGATGAGCAGTTCTTC
TRBJ2-1,-,16,TRBV9,-,CASSGGRGKGSNEQFF,TGTGCCAGCAGCGGAGGGCGCGGGAAAGGATCCAATGAGCAGTTCTTC
TRBJ1-4,once,13,TRBV30,-,CAWSVGGREKLFF,TGTGCCTGGAGTGTCGGGGGGAGGGAAAAACTGTTTTTT
TRBJ1-1,-,13,TRBV20-1,-,CSASKGSTTEAFF,TGCAGTGCTAGTAAGGGTTCGACCACTGAAGCTTTCTTT
TRBJ2-5,-,13,TRBV10-3,-,CAIRGGGAETQYF,TGTGCCATCAGGGGAGGGGGAGCCGAGACCCAGTACTTC
TRBJ2-7,-,14,TRBV7-3,TRBD2,CASSQLAGPYEQYF,TGTGCCAGCAGCCAACTAGCGGGACCCTACGAGCAGTACTTC
TRBJ1-5,-,14,TRBV10-3,-,CAISGIGGQQPQHF,TGTGCCATCAGTGGTATCGGGGGTCAGCAGCCCCAGCATTTT
TRBJ2-7,-,12,TRBV5-8,-,CASSLDRYEQYF,TGTGCCAGCAGCTTGGATCGCTACGAGCAGTACTTC
TRBJ2-1,-,15,TRBV6-4,-,CASSPDGGSYNEQFF,TGTGCCAGCTCGCCCGACGGGGGCTCCTACAATGAGCAGTTCTTC
TRBJ1-2,-,13,TRBV28,-,CAIGRGRNYGYTF,TGTGCCATCGGCAGGGGCCGAAACTATGGCTACACCTTC
TRBJ1-5,-,12,TRBV19,-,CASSPRSQPQHF,TGTGCCAGTAGTCCTCGGAGTCAGCCCCAGCATTTT
TRBJ1-3,-,14,TRBV7-9,-,CASSHSGEGNTIYF,TGTGCCAGCAGTCACAGCGGAGAGGGAAACACCATATATTTT
TRBJ2-7,-,15,TRBV18,TRBD1,CASPPGDRDSYEQYF,TGTGCCAGCCCACCTGGGGACAGAGACTCCTACGAGCAGTACTTC
TRBJ1-3,-,15,TRBV28,-,CASSFVGSRGNTIYF,TGTGCCAGCAGTTTCGTCGGTTCGCGGGGGAACACCATATATTTT
TRBJ1-1,-,13,TRBV28,-,CASSIRGNTEAFF,TGTGCCAGCAGTATCCGAGGGAACACTGAAGCTTTCTTT
TRBJ2-5,-,12,TRBV5-1,-,CASSLAEETQYF,TGCGCCAGCAGCTTGGCGGAAGAGACCCAGTACTTC
TRBJ2-2,-,17,TRBV30,TRBD2,CAWSVRYGGGRTGELFF,TGTGCCTGGAGTGTACGTTATGGGGGAGGGCGCACCGGGGAGCTGTTTTTT
TRBJ2-3,-,17,TRBV7-9,TRBD2,CASSLGTGTSGTDTQYF,TGTGCCAGCAGCTTAGGAACCGGGACTAGCGGCACAGATACGCAGTATTTT
TRBJ1-5,-,15,TRBV27,TRBD1,CASKMGQHSNQPQHF,TGTGCCAGCAAAATGGGACAGCATAGCAATCAGCCCCAGCATTTT
TRBJ2-7,-,12,TRBV14,-,CASSQERYEQYF,TGTGCCAGCAGCCAAGAGCGATACGAGCAGTACTTC
TRBJ1-5,-,15,TRBV19,-,CASRNQLEGNQPQHF,TGTGCCAGTAGAAACCAATTAGAGGGCAATCAGCCCCAGCATTTT
TRBJ1-1,-,20,TRBV7-8,-,CASSLAGTNLNSHLNTEAFF,TGTGCCAGCAGCTTGGCCGGGACAAACCTGAACTCCCATCTGAACACTGAAGCTTTCTTT
TRBJ2-2,-,14,TRBV11-2,-,CASSLDWNTGELFF,TGTGCCAGCAGCTTAGATTGGAACACCGGGGAGCTGTTTTTT
TRBJ2-7,-,14,TRBV10-3,TRBD1,CAISPGQGTYEQYF,TGTGCCATCAGCCCGGGACAGGGCACCTACGAGCAGTACTTC
TRBJ2-1,few,15,TRBV5-1,TRBD2,CASRRSGGSYNEQFF,TGCGCCAGCCGCCGGAGCGGGGGCTCCTACAATGAGCAGTTCTTC